The clone carrying this T cell receptor beta chain showed up many times. Time point indicated: newly diagnosed GD, antithyroid drugs for less than 3 months. The TCR library was prepared using RNA isolated from PBMCs. For TCR beta, libraries came from iRepertoire HTBI primers and Arm-PCR of CDR3 regions. TCRdb itself ran the multiplex PCR reads through MiXCR, one entry per CDR3 protein. The sample lists about 350,000 distinct CDR3 sequences, about 17% occurring once. The data were obtained in a study of regulatory T cells in long-lasting Graves disease. The CDR3 loop spans 14 amino acids. Germline lookup yields CDR1 MNHEY and CDR2 SVGAGI. The V and J ends lost 2 bases and 1 base respectively, with 8 bases between them. These same data were also listed under a study on T cells in Graves' hyperthyroidism and ophthalmopathy. That paper adds: Patients between 18 and 65 years old had hyperthyroidism, newly diagnosed and lasting under 2 months.

This chain links TRBV6-5 with TRBJ2-5; no reliable D call. Sequencing used peripheral blood mononuclear cells (PBMCs), obtained at new diagnosis, from a patient treated with antithyroid drugs. The TCR sequence derives from a woman younger than 35 with Graves disease. In DNA, the CDR3 is TGTGCCAGCAGTTACGTGGCACTCCAAGAGACCCAGTACTTC. This sequence encodes CASSYVALQETQYF.